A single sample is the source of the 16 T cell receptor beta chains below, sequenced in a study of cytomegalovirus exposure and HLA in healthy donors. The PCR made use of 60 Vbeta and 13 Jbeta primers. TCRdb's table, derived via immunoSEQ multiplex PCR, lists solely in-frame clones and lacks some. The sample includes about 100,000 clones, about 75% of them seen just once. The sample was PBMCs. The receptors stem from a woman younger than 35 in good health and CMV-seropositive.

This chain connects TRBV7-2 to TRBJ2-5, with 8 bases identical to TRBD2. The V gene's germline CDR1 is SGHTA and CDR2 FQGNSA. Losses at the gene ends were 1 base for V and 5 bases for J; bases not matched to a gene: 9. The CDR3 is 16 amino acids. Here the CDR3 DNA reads TGTGCCAGCAGCTTAGGTTTAGCGGGGAGTCGGGAGACCCAGTACTTC. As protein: CASSLGLAGSRETQYF. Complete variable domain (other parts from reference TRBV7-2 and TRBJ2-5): GAGVSQSPSNKVTEKGKDVELRCDPISGHTALYWYRQSLGQGLEFLIYFQGNSAPDKSGLPSDRFSAERTGGSVSTLTIQRTQQEDSAVYLCASSLGLAGSRETQYFGPGTRLLVL.

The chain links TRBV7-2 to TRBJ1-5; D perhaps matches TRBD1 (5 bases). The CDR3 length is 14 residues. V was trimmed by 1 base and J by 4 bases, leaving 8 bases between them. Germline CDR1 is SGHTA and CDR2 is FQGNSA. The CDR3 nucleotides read TGTGCCAGCAGCTTAGTGGGGGGGAATCAGCCCCAGCATTTT. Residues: CASSLVGGNQPQHF.

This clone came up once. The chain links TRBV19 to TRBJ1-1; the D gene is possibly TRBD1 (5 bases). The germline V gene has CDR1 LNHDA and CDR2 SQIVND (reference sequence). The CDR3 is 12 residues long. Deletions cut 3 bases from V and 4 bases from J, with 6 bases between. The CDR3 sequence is CASSMGRTEAFF. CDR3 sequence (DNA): TGTGCCAGTAGTATGGGGCGCACTGAAGCTTTCTTT.

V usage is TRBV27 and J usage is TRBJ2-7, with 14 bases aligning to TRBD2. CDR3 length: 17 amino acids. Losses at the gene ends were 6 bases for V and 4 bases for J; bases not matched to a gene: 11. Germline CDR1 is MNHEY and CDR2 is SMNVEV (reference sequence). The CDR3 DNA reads TGTGCCAGCAGCCCCCGACTAGCGGGAGGGCCGAAGTACGAGCAGTACTTC. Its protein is CASSPRLAGGPKYEQYF.

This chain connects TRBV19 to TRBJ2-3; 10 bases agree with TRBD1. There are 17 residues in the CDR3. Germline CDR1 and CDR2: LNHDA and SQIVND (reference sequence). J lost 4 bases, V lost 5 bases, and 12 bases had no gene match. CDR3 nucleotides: TGTGCCAGTAGTTCCTCCAGGACAGGGGGAATGGCAGATACGCAGTATTTT. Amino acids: CASSSSRTGGMADTQYF.

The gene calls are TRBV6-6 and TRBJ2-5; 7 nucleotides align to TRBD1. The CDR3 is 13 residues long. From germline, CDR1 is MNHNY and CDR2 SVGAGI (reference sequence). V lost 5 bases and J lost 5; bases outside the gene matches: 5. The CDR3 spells CASSTTQGETQYF. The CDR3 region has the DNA TGTGCCAGCAGTACAACACAGGGGGAGACCCAGTACTTC.

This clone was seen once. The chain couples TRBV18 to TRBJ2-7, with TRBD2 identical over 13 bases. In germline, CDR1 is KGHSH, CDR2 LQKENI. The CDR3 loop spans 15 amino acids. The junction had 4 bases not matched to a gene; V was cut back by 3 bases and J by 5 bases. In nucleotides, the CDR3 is TGTGCCAGCTCACCCGGACTAGCGGGAGTGGACGAGCAGTACTTC. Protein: CASSPGLAGVDEQYF.

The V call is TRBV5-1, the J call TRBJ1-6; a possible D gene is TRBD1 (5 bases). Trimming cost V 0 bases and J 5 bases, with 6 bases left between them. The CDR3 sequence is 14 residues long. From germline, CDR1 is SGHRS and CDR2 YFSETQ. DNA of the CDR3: TGCGCCAGCAGCTTGGGCAGGGATAATTCACCCCTCCACTTT. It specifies CASSLGRDNSPLHF.

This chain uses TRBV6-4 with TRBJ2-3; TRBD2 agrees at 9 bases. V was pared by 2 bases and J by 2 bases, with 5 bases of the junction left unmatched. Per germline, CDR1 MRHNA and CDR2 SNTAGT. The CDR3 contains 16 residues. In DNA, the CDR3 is TGTGCCAGCAGTGACAGTAGCGGGAGCCACACAGATACGCAGTATTTT. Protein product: CASSDSSGSHTDTQYF.

The CDR3 DNA reads TGTGCCAGCAGCCTCGAACAGGGGTACTATGGCTACACCTTC. Translated: CASSLEQGYYGYTF. The V and J genes are TRBV5-4 and TRBJ1-2, with 7 bases identical to TRBD1. The CDR3 runs to 14 residues. Per germline, CDR1 SGHNT and CDR2 YYREEE (reference sequence). Trimming took 4 bases from V and 3 from J; bases not matched to a gene: 6.

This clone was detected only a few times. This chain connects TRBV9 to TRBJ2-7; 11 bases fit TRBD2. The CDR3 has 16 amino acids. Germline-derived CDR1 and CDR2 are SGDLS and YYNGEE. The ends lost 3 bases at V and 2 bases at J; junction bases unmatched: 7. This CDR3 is CASSATIAGGTYEQYF. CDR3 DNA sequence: TGTGCCAGCAGCGCCACCATAGCGGGAGGGACCTACGAGCAGTACTTC. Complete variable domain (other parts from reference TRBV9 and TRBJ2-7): DSGVTQTPKHLITATGQRVTLRCSPRSGDLSVYWYQQSLDQGLQFLIQYYNGEERAKGNILERFSAQQFPDLHSELNLSSLELGDSALYFCASSATIAGGTYEQYFGPGTRLTVT.

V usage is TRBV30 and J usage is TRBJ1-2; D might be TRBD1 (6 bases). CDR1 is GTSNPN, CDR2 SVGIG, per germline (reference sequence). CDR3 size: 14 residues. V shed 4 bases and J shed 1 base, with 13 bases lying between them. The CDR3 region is CAWTPDSFNYGYTF. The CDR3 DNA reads TGTGCCTGGACCCCGGACAGCTTTAACTATGGCTACACCTTC.

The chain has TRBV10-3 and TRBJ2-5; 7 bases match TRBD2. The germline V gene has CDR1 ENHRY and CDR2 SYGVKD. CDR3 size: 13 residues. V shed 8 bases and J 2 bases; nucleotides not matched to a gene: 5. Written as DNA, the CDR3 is TGTGCCATCGGGTCCGGGGGGCAAGAGACCCAGTACTTC. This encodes CAIGSGGQETQYF.

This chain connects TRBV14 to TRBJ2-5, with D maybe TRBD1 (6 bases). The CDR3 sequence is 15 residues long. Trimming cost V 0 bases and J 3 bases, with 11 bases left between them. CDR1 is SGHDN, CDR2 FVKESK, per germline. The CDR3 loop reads CASSQDKAGEETQYF. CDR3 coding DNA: TGTGCCAGCAGCCAAGACAAGGCAGGGGAAGAGACCCAGTACTTC.

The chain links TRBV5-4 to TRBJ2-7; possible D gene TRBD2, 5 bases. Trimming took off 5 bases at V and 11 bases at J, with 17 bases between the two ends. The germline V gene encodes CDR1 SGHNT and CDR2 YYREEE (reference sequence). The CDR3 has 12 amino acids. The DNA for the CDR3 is TGTGCCAGCAGTTCGGACTCCGGGGTGGAGTACTTC. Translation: CASSSDSGVEYF.

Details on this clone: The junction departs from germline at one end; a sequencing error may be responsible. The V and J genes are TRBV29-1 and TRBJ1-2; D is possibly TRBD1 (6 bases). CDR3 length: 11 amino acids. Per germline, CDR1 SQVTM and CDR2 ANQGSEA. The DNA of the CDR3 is TGCAGCGTGTTCCAGGGGAATGGCTACCCCTTC. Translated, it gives CSVFQGNGYPF.